A single sample gave rise to the 32 T cell receptor beta chains below, sequenced in a study of T-cell memory formation after mild COVID-19. MiXCR was run by TCRdb on the 5' RACE reads, yielding one entry per CDR3 protein. There are about 100,000 distinct CDR3 sequences in the sample; approximately 15% occur only once, and 39% lies in the top ten. Input material: PBMCs or a T cell subset sorted from them (not recorded which). The origin of the receptors is a man aged 18 to 29 who had mild COVID-19 (a few samples of this study predate the infection). Cell type and time point are not known.

This clonotype has a handful of counts. V gene TRBV9 combines with J gene TRBJ2-7, with D maybe TRBD1 (7 bases). The V and J ends lost 4 bases and 3 bases respectively, with 14 bases between them. The CDR3 runs 14 residues. In germline, CDR1 is SGDLS, CDR2 YYNGEE. CDR3 coding DNA: TGTGCCAGCAGCCCCGGGACAGCGGGCTACGAGCAGTACTTC. Its protein product is CASSPGTAGYEQYF.

The table lists this clonotype with a few counts. The chain uses TRBV6-5 and TRBJ2-5; D may match TRBD1 or TRBD2 (5 bases each). Trimming removed 0 bases from V and 3 bases from J, with 8 bases in between. CDR3 length equals 14 residues. Germline V gives CDR1 MNHEY, CDR2 SVGAGI. The DNA for the CDR3 is TGTGCCAGCAGTTACTCGAGGGGAGAAGAGACCCAGTACTTC. Translating gives CASSYSRGEETQYF.

This clonotype was recorded a few times. In nucleotides, the CDR3 is TGTGCCAGCAGCCGGACGGTATACTACGAGCAGTACGTC. Its translation is CASSRTVYYEQYV. V and J are TRBV6-2 or TRBV6-3 and TRBJ2-7; D is ambiguous. Trimming cost V 6 bases and J 3 bases, with 12 bases left between them. Germline V gene sequence: CDR1 MNHEY, CDR2 SVGEGT. CDR3 length: 13 residues.

In its sample, this clonotype was seen a few times. In DNA, the CDR3 is TGTGCCAGCAGTTTGGGAGGGGGCGTAGATACGCAGTATTTT. It translates to CASSLGGGVDTQYF. The J gene is TRBJ2-3, the V gene TRBV12-3 or TRBV12-4; D possibly uses TRBD1 or TRBD2 (7 bases each). The CDR3 extends over 14 amino acids. The germline V and J ends were trimmed by 3 bases and 5 bases, with 12 bases remaining between them.

The table lists this clonotype with many counts. The gene calls are TRBV4-2 and TRBJ2-7, with D unclear. From germline, CDR1 is LGHNA and CDR2 YNFKEQ. The CDR3 covers 14 residues. Trimming removed 0 bases at V and 3 bases at J, with 9 bases between. CDR3 residues: CASSQDSHGYEQYV. The DNA for the CDR3 is TGTGCCAGCAGCCAAGATTCGCACGGCTACGAGCAGTACGTC.

This chain uses TRBV11-2 with TRBJ1-1; possibly TRBD1 for D (5 bases). Looked up from germline, CDR1 is SGHAT and CDR2 is FQNNGV. The CDR3 runs to 14 residues. V lost 5 bases to trimming and J lost 1 base, with 11 bases between them. The CDR3 region has the DNA TGTGCCAGCAGCCCGGGACGGTGGAACACTGAAGCTTTCTTT. This encodes CASSPGRWNTEAFF.

V usage is TRBV7-2 and J usage is TRBJ2-5; a possible D gene is TRBD1 (6 bases). Trimming removed 4 bases at V and 2 bases at J, with 23 bases between. This CDR3 has 18 residues. Per germline, CDR1 SGHTA and CDR2 FQGNSA. The CDR3 loop is CASSSTDRQDGSQETQYF. As DNA, the CDR3 is TGTGCCAGCAGCTCTACAGACCGACAGGATGGTTCACAAGAGACCCAGTACTTC.

This clonotype showed up just a few times. The chain recombines TRBV12-3 or TRBV12-4 with TRBJ1-5; tentatively, D is TRBD1 (6 bases). The ends were cut back, 8 bases at V and 3 bases at J, with 11 bases in the middle. The CDR3 loop spans 13 amino acids. This chain's CDR3 is CASGGGPNQPQHF. The DNA of the CDR3 is TGTGCCAGCGGGGGGGGGCCCAATCAGCCCCAGCATTTT.

The gene calls are TRBV7-6 and TRBJ2-3, with 7 bases lining up with TRBD2. The germline CDR1 and CDR2 sequences are SGHVS and FNYEAQ. The CDR3 has 17 amino acids. The ends lost 2 bases at V and 3 bases at J; junction bases unmatched: 11. The CDR3 sequence is CASSLRGVGGRTDTQYF. CDR3 sequence (DNA): TGTGCCAGCAGCTTACGTGGTGTGGGGGGGAGGACAGATACGCAGTATTTT.

This clonotype was detected only a few times. The CDR3 coding sequence is TGCAGTGCTAGAGATCCCCCGGAGTCCTACGAGCAGTACGTC. Translated, it gives CSARDPPESYEQYV. J is TRBJ2-7 and V is TRBV20-1; D remains ambiguous. The CDR3 spans 14 residues. V was pared by 0 bases and J by 1 base, with 10 bases between. Germline CDR1 DFQATT, CDR2 SNEGSKA (reference sequence).

This clonotype appeared a few times. V is TRBV20-1 and J is TRBJ1-5, with 9 bases aligning to TRBD1. This CDR3 is 15 amino acids long. Unmatched junction bases numbered 8, after V lost 3 bases and J lost 5 bases. Germline CDR1 and CDR2: DFQATT and SNEGSKA (reference sequence). The CDR3 loop is CSASWDRDLYQPQHF. The CDR3 nucleotides read TGCAGTGCTAGTTGGGACAGGGATTTATATCAGCCCCAGCATTTT.

This clonotype appeared a few times. The rearrangement uses TRBV28 and TRBJ2-7, with D maybe TRBD2 (6 bases). The V and J ends lost 2 bases and 2 bases respectively, with 13 bases between them. The CDR3 is 15 amino acids. CDR1 and CDR2 from the germline V gene are MDHEN and SYDVKM. The CDR3 sequence: CASSLSLGGTYEQYV. CDR3 sequence (DNA): TGTGCCAGCAGTTTAAGCCTCGGAGGGACCTACGAGCAGTACGTC.

In its sample, this clonotype was seen a few times. This chain links TRBV6-1 with TRBJ1-1, with D tentatively TRBD1 (5 bases). The CDR3 extends over 17 amino acids. Trimming removed 1 base at V and 6 bases at J, with 21 bases between. Germline values: CDR1 MNHNS, CDR2 SASEGT. As DNA, the CDR3 is TGTGCCAGCAGTGAAGAAGGGGCAACAATACCAGGCCCTGAAGCTTTCTTT. Amino acid sequence: CASSEEGATIPGPEAFF.

This clonotype was counted between two and nine times. This chain joins TRBV6-2 or TRBV6-3 and TRBJ2-2, with unresolved D. CDR3 length equals 14 residues. Germline V gene sequence: CDR1 MNHEY, CDR2 SVGEGT. The ends were cut back, 2 bases at V and 2 bases at J, with 6 bases in the middle. The CDR3 reads CASSYILNTGELFF. The CDR3 DNA follows: TGTGCCAGCAGTTACATACTAAACACCGGGGAGCTGTTTTTT.

V usage is TRBV20-1 and J usage is TRBJ2-2, with TRBD1 identical over 8 bases. Germline CDR1 reads DFQATT; CDR2 reads SNEGSKA (reference sequence). V trimming: 0 bases; J trimming: 1 base; junction bases outside the gene matches: 1. CDR3 length: 15 residues. CDR3 region: CSAREGTGNTGELFF. The CDR3 DNA sequence: TGCAGTGCTAGAGAGGGGACAGGGAACACCGGGGAGCTGTTTTTT.

V usage is TRBV9 and J usage is TRBJ2-2; D is possibly TRBD2 (5 bases). CDR1 SGDLS and CDR2 YYNGEE come from the germline V gene. CDR3 size: 14 residues. Between the trimmed V and J ends, which lost 1 base and 7 bases, there was a span of 11 bases. The CDR3 sequence: CASSVRKEVGELFF. The CDR3, as DNA: TGTGCCAGCAGCGTACGGAAGGAGGTCGGGGAGCTGTTTTTT.

This clonotype was found many times. The chain links TRBV27 to TRBJ2-1, with D perhaps TRBD2 (6 bases). The CDR3 sequence is 15 residues long. Germline CDR1 and CDR2: MNHEY and SMNVEV (reference sequence). V was pared by 6 bases and J by 2 bases, with 14 bases between. CDR3 bases: TGTGCCAGCAGCTACGCTAGCGTCCCCTACAATGAGCAGTTCTTC. Its translation: CASSYASVPYNEQFF.

The V gene is TRBV4-1, the J gene TRBJ2-3; 7 positions agree with TRBD2. Losses at the gene ends were 4 bases for V and 5 bases for J; bases not matched to a gene: 3. Germline CDR1 and CDR2: MGHRA and YSYEKL. The CDR3 loop spans 13 amino acids. CDR3 bases: TGCGCCAGCAGCCGCGGACTAGAAGATACGCAGTATTTT. This gives the protein CASSRGLEDTQYF.

This clonotype was detected a few times. The V gene is TRBV4-1, the J gene TRBJ2-1; tentatively, D is TRBD1 (6 bases). Trimming took off 0 bases at V and 2 bases at J, with 14 bases between the two ends. This CDR3 contains 17 residues. In germline, CDR1 is MGHRA, CDR2 YSYEKL. CDR3: CASSQEGATGPYNEQFF. CDR3 nucleotides: TGCGCCAGCAGCCAAGAGGGGGCGACCGGCCCCTACAATGAGCAGTTCTTC.

The CDR3 region is CASSSRVEQYF. In DNA form, the CDR3 reads TGTGCCAGCAGCTCCAGGGTAGAGCAGTACTTC. The J gene is TRBJ2-7, the V gene TRBV7-2; tentatively, D is TRBD1 (5 bases). This CDR3 is built from 11 residues. The V end lost 4 bases, the J end lost 7 bases, and 8 bases lay between the germline ends. Germline CDR1 is SGHTA and CDR2 is FQGNSA.

This clonotype was counted ten times or more. The DNA of the CDR3 is TGTGCCACCAGCAGAGATACCATGAACACTGAAGCTTTCTTT. Amino acid sequence: CATSRDTMNTEAFF. This chain uses TRBV15 with TRBJ1-1; D is unresolved. CDR1 is LNHNV and CDR2 is YYDKDF in the germline V gene (reference sequence). The V end lost 0 bases, the J end lost 0 bases, and 5 bases lay between the germline ends. This CDR3 has 14 amino acids. Together with reference TRBV15 and TRBJ1-1, the CDR3 gives the full variable domain: DAMVIQNPRYQVTQFGKPVTLSCSQTLNHNVMYWYQQKSSQAPKLLFHYYDKDFNNEADTPDNFQSRRPNTSFCFLDIRSPGLGDTAMYLCATSRDTMNTEAFFGQGTRLTVV.

The chain uses TRBV6-5 and TRBJ2-7; perhaps TRBD1 as D (6 bases). The CDR3 extends over 16 amino acids. The ends were cut back, 0 bases at V and 4 bases at J, with 16 bases in the middle. Germline lookup yields CDR1 MNHEY and CDR2 SVGAGI. In DNA, the CDR3 is TGTGCCAGCAGTTACTCGTTTACAGGGTCCCCTTACGAGCAGTACTTC. This codes for CASSYSFTGSPYEQYF.

The V call is TRBV23-1, the J call TRBJ2-3; D gene unclear. TRBV23-1 is an open reading frame, and its role is uncertain. The CDR3 consists of 14 residues. V lost 6 bases, J lost 5 bases, and 15 bases lay in between. CDR3 region: CASSRALQIDTQYF. The CDR3 nucleotides are TGCGCCAGCAGCCGGGCCCTACAGATAGATACGCAGTATTTT.

This clonotype was observed a handful of times. The chain carries TRBV12-3 or TRBV12-4 and TRBJ2-7; TRBD1 matches 7 bases. The CDR3 covers 12 residues. Trimming took 7 bases from V and 6 from J; bases not matched to a gene: 6. In DNA, the CDR3 is TGTGCCAGCACCCCCGACAGGGTCGAGCAGTACTTC. Its translation is CASTPDRVEQYF.

CDR3 sequence: CASSARREGPDTQYF. For the CDR3, the DNA is TGTGCCAGCAGCGCGCGTCGAGAGGGGCCCGATACGCAGTATTTT. The V and J genes are TRBV9 and TRBJ2-3; D is tentatively TRBD1 or TRBD2 (5 bases each). The V end was cut by 3 bases, the J end by 6 bases, with 17 bases between. Germline V CDR1 and CDR2: SGDLS, YYNGEE. This CDR3 is 15 amino acids long.

This clonotype has a handful of counts. The chain has TRBV19 and TRBJ1-6; a possible D gene is TRBD1 (6 bases). CDR1 is LNHDA, CDR2 SQIVND, per germline (reference sequence). This CDR3 is 16 amino acids long. Trimming took off 6 bases at V and 0 bases at J, with 12 bases between the two ends. The CDR3 sequence: CASRGQFGSYNSPLHF. Here the CDR3 DNA reads TGTGCCAGTAGAGGACAGTTCGGCTCCTATAATTCACCCCTCCACTTT.

The gene calls are TRBV9 and TRBJ2-6, with 9 bases fitting TRBD1. CDR3 length: 19 residues. J was trimmed by 2 bases and V by 1 base; bases with no gene match: 10. The V gene's germline CDR1 is SGDLS and CDR2 YYNGEE. CDR3 residues: CASSVSGTGLGAGANVLTF. The CDR3, as DNA: TGTGCCAGCAGCGTATCCGGGACAGGGTTAGGAGCTGGGGCCAACGTCCTGACTTTC.

This clonotype has just a few counts. The chain links TRBV12-3 or TRBV12-4 to TRBJ2-1, with 8 bases matching TRBD2. The CDR3 runs 17 residues. After removal of 3 bases from V and 8 bases from J, the junction contained 15 bases not matched to a gene. The CDR3 nucleotides read TGTGCCAGCAGTTTGGGACTAGGGGAGGGGTCCCAGTATGAGCAGTTCTTC. It yields the protein CASSLGLGEGSQYEQFF.

The chain couples TRBV11-2 to TRBJ2-5; no reliable D call. CDR3 length: 15 residues. V gave up 1 base and J gave up 5 bases, with 14 bases separating them. Germline CDR1 is SGHAT and CDR2 is FQNNGV. The chain's CDR3 is CASSLGVGLRETQYF. The CDR3 DNA is TGTGCCAGCAGCTTAGGGGTAGGCCTACGGGAGACCCAGTACTTC.

This clonotype has more than one count but fewer than ten. The chain combines TRBV4-1 with TRBJ1-5, with 7 bases that match TRBD1. The CDR3 extends over 16 amino acids. V shed 2 bases and J 2 bases; nucleotides not matched to a gene: 6. The germline V gene has CDR1 MGHRA and CDR2 YSYEKL. The CDR3, as DNA: TGCGCCAGCAGCCAATATCTCGGACAGGGCAATCAGCCCCAGCATTTT. Amino acid sequence: CASSQYLGQGNQPQHF.

Many counts were recorded for this clonotype. The chain carries TRBV29-1 and TRBJ1-1; D is unresolved. V dropped 5 bases and J dropped 0 bases, with 7 bases sitting between them. This CDR3 has 12 amino acids. Germline CDR1 SQVTM, CDR2 ANQGSEA. The CDR3 DNA reads as TGCAGCGTTTCAAGAATGAACACTGAAGCTTTCTTT. Translated: CSVSRMNTEAFF.

The J gene is TRBJ2-3, the V gene TRBV7-9, with a tentative D call TRBD1 (5 bases). Deletions cut 5 bases from V and 0 bases from J, with 15 bases between. This CDR3 spans 16 amino acids. Germline V gene lookup returns CDR1 SEHNR and CDR2 FQNEAQ (reference sequence). The CDR3 sequence is CASSPLGASSTDTQYF. The CDR3 DNA follows: TGTGCCAGCAGCCCCCTTGGGGCCTCTAGCACAGATACGCAGTATTTT.